This T cell receptor (beta chain) comes out of a study of CD8 T cells in ankylosing spondylitis. Study-wide points: What seemed typical of ankylosing spondylitis blood was a TCR beta motif built from roughly eight highly homologous variants.

TCRdb used MiXCR to reprocess the 5' RACE reads, holding one entry per CDR3 protein. The sample carries about 750,000 distinct CDR3 sequences, around 17% recorded once. CDR3 length: 13 residues. CDR1 LNHDA and CDR2 SQIVND come from the germline V gene (reference sequence). Trimming took 6 bases from V and 0 from J, leaving 7 bases between them. Of note for this clonotype: As yet, its antigen is unknown.

The receptor was isolated from a male donor with ankylosing spondylitis. The chain is built from TRBV19 and TRBJ2-3; the D gene is possibly TRBD1 (5 bases). Sequenced material: blood, either unsorted or a sorted T cell fraction (not recorded which). As DNA, the CDR3 is TGTGCCAGTAGACAGGAAAGCACAGATACGCAGTATTTT. This gives the protein CASRQESTDTQYF.